A single sample is the source of the 8 T cell receptor beta chains below, sequenced in a study of blood T cells in healthy people across ages. A second PCR of about 7 to 12 cycles used a sample-barcoded 5' primer and a J-beta primer mix. Via MiXCR, TCRdb re-called the 5' RACE reads, giving one row per CDR3 protein. This repertoire shows just under 900,000 distinct CDR3 sequences, more than 25% found once; its top ten account for 15% to 20%. The source material was blood. Source of these receptors: a woman aged 80 or over in good health.

As DNA, the CDR3 is TGTGCCAGCAGGCCTCCATGGGACAGGGAGGACACTGGAGTTTTCTTT. Its translation: CASRPPWDREDTGVFF. This chain uses TRBV12-3 or TRBV12-4 with TRBJ1-1; 9 nucleotides match TRBD1. The CDR3 length is 16 residues. Trimming removed 6 bases from V and 13 bases from J; junction bases left unmatched: 21.

The chain is built from TRBV7-2 and TRBJ2-5; unclear D gene. The length of the CDR3 is 14 residues. The germline V gene encodes CDR1 SGHTA and CDR2 FQGNSA. V was shortened by 1 base and J by 5 bases, with 11 bases between the two germline ends. The CDR3 region is CASSLGISRETQYF. The CDR3 DNA reads as TGTGCCAGCAGCTTAGGGATTTCCCGGGAGACCCAGTACTTC.

The rearrangement links TRBV19 to TRBJ2-1; no firm D call. CDR1 and CDR2 from the germline V gene are LNHDA and SQIVND (reference sequence). Trimming took off 1 base at V and 9 bases at J, with 13 bases between the two ends. This CDR3 has 14 residues. CDR3 sequence: CASSIGGPSPEQFF. DNA of the CDR3: TGTGCCAGTAGTATAGGTGGCCCAAGCCCTGAGCAGTTCTTC.

This chain uses TRBV27 with TRBJ1-1; possibly TRBD1 for D (6 bases). CDR3 length: 15 amino acids. The germline V and J ends were trimmed by 5 bases and 3 bases, with 16 bases remaining between them. The germline gives CDR1 MNHEY, CDR2 SMNVEV (reference sequence). The CDR3 here is CASSAIRGGYTEAFF. CDR3 in DNA: TGTGCCAGCAGTGCAATCAGGGGAGGGTACACTGAAGCTTTCTTT.

To note about this clonotype: A read error may explain this, as a much larger clone is one base away. The V call is TRBV20-1, the J call TRBJ2-7; D might be TRBD2 (7 bases). Trimming cost V 5 bases and J 0 bases, with 17 bases left between them. The CDR3 contains 15 residues. Germline CDR1 and CDR2: DFQATT and SNEGSKA (reference sequence). CDR3 loop: CSAPRGGGRSYEQYF. The CDR3 DNA reads TGCAGTGCTCCCCGAGGGGGAGGGCGCTCCTACGAGCAGTACTTC.

This clonotype occurred many times. The genes are TRBV6-2 or TRBV6-3 and TRBJ2-1; 9 nucleotides line up with TRBD1. The length of the CDR3 is 17 residues. The ends lost 7 bases at V and 3 bases at J; junction bases unmatched: 13. Germline lookup yields CDR1 MNHEY and CDR2 SVGEGT. The CDR3 DNA is TGTGCCAGCAAACCCCGGGGACAGGGTATGGTCTACAATGAGCAGTTCTTC. Its protein product is CASKPRGQGMVYNEQFF.

This clonotype was picked up many times. The chain recombines TRBV6-6 with TRBJ2-1, with 9 bases fitting TRBD2. Unmatched junction bases numbered 7, after V lost 4 bases and J lost 9 bases. Germline CDR1 is MNHNY and CDR2 is SVGAGI (reference sequence). The CDR3 extends over 14 amino acids. The CDR3 loop is CASSSAGGPFEQFF. CDR3 DNA: TGTGCCAGCAGTTCCGCGGGGGGGCCTTTTGAGCAGTTCTTC.

As concerns this clonotype: A much larger clone differs from this one at a single base, so this may be a read error. This chain connects TRBV6-1 to TRBJ2-5; TRBD2 might be the D (5 bases). V lost 4 bases and J 11 bases, leaving 14 bases between the germline ends. This CDR3 spans 12 amino acids. CDR1 and CDR2 from the germline V gene are MNHNS and SASEGT. In DNA form, the CDR3 reads TGTGCCAGCAGTGTACAACTAGTGGCGCAGTACTTC. Amino acid sequence: CASSVQLVAQYF.